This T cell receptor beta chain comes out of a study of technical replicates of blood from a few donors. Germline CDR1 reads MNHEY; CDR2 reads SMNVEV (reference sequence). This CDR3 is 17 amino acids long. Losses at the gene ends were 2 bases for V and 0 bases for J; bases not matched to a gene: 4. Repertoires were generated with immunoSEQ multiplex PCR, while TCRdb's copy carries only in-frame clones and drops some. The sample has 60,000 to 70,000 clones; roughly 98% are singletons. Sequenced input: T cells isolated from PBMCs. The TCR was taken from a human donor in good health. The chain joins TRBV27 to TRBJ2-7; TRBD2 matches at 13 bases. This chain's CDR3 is CASSLRGLAGSSYEQYF. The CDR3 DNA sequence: TGTGCCAGCAGTTTAAGGGGACTAGCGGGAAGCTCCTACGAGCAGTACTTC.